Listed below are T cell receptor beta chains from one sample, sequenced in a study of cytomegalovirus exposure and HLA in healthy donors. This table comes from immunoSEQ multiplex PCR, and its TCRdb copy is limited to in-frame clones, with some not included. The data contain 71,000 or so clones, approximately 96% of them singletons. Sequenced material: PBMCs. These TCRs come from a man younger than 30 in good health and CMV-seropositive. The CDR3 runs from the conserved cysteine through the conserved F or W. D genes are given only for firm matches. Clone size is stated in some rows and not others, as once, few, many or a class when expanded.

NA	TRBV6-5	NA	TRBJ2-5	TGTGCCAGCAGTTACTCGGGGGCCCAAGAGACCCAGTACTTC	CASSYSGAQETQYF
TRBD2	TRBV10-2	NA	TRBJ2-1	TGCGCCAGCAGTCGCGGACTAGCGGGAGGGTTGGGCAATGAGCAGTTCTTC	CASSRGLAGGLGNEQFF
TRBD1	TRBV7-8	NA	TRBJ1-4	TGTGCCAGCAGCTTATCCAGGGGGTTCACTAATGAAAAACTGTTTTTT	CASSLSRGFTNEKLFF
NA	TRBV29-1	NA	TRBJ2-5	TGCAGCCTCCACAGGGAAGAGACCCAGTACTTC	CSLHREETQYF
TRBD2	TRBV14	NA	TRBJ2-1	TGTGCCAGCAGCCCCATCGAGCGGGAGGTTATTAGTAATGAGCAGTTCTTC	CASSPIEREVISNEQFF
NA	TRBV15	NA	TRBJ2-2	TGTGCCACCAGCGACGGGACACTAAACACCGGGGAGCTGTTTTTT	CATSDGTLNTGELFF
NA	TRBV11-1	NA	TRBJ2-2	TGTGCCAGCAGCTTAAGGGGTACCGGGGAGCTGTTTTTT	CASSLRGTGELFF
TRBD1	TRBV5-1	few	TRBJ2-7	TGCGCCAGCAGCCCTGGGACAGTCAACTACGAGCAGTACTTC	CASSPGTVNYEQYF
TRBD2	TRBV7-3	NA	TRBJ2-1	TGTGCCAGCAGCGCGAACATAGCGGGATACAATGAGCAGTTCTTC	CASSANIAGYNEQFF
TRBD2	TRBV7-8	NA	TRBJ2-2	TGTGCCAGCAGCCGATATCTAGCGGGAGGAGGGGATAACACCGGGGAGCTGTTTTTT	CASSRYLAGGGDNTGELFF
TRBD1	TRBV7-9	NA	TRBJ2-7	TGTGCCATAGCCGACCAAGGGGGCCCGTCCGAGCAGTACTTC	CAIADQGGPSEQYF
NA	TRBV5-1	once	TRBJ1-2	TGCGCCAGCAGCTCCGGGGGTAACTATGGCTACACCTTC	CASSSGGNYGYTF
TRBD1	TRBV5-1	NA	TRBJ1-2	TGCGCCAGCAGCTTGGATGAGACAGGGCTTTACTATGGCTACACCTTC	CASSLDETGLYYGYTF
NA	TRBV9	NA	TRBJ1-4	TGTGCCAGCAGCGTCAGGGCTGATGAAAAACTGTTTTTT	CASSVRADEKLFF
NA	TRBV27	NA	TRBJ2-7	TGTGCCAGCAGTTTCCTCGCTGGGTCAGGAGAGCAGTACTTC	CASSFLAGSGEQYF
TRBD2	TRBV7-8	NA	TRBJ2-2	TGTGCCACTCATCCAACTAGCGGGAGTCGGGAGCTGTTTTTT	CATHPTSGSRELFF
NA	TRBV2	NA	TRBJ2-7	TGTGCCAGCAGTGAGGGGGCCGGCCCTTGGGAGCAGTACTTC	CASSEGAGPWEQYF
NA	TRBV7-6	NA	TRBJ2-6	TGTGCCAGCAGCGGCGGCCCGCCCTCAGGGGCCAACGTCCTGACTTTC	CASSGGPPSGANVLTF
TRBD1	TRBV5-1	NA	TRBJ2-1	TGCGCCAGCAGCTGGACAGGGGAGTCCTACAATGAGCAGTTCTTC	CASSWTGESYNEQFF
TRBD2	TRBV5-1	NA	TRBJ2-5	TGCGCCAGCAGCTTGGAGCGGGGTGGGGAGACCCAGTACTTC	CASSLERGGETQYF
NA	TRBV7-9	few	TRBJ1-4	TGTGCCAGCAGCTTAGATGAGACACGTGAAAAACTGTTTTTT	CASSLDETREKLFF
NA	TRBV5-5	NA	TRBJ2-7	TGTGCCAGCAGCTTGGCTGGACCCGCGGGGTACGAGCAGTACTTC	CASSLAGPAGYEQYF
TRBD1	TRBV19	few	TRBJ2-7	TGTGCCAGTAGTATCGGGACAGGGCTCAACGAGCAGTACTTC	CASSIGTGLNEQYF
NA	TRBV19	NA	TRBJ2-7	TGTGCCAGTAGTACCTCGGGGCGGGGAGAGCAGTACTTC	CASSTSGRGEQYF
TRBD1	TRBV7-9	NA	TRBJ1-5	TGTGCCAGCAGCCCAGGACAGGGAACGCCTAGCAATCAGCCCCAGCATTTT	CASSPGQGTPSNQPQHF
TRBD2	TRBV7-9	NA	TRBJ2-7	TGTGCCAGCAGCTTAAGCGGGGGATACGAGCAGTACTTC	CASSLSGGYEQYF
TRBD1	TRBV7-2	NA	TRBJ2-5	TGTGCCAGCAGCGGGGACAGGTTCGCAATGTCCCAGTACTTC	CASSGDRFAMSQYF
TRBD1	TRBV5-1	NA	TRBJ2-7	TGCGCCAGCAGCTTTGTGGACAGGGGAAACTACGAGCAGTACTTC	CASSFVDRGNYEQYF
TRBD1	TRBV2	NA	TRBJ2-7	TGTGCCATCTCGAGACCGACAGGGGCGCGGGAGCAGTACTTC	CAISRPTGAREQYF
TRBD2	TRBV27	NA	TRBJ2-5	TGTGCCAGCACCCCGACTAGCGGGAGCCGAGAGACCCAGTACTTC	CASTPTSGSRETQYF
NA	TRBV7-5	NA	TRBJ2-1	TGTGTCAGAAGCTTGGCCAGGGGATACAGTTCTGATGAGCAGTTCTTC	CVRSLARGYSSDEQFF
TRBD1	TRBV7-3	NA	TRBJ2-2	TGTGCCAGCAGCCCAGGGACAGGGGACGGGGAGCTGTTTTTT	CASSPGTGDGELFF
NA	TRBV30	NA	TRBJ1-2	TGTGCCTGGAGTCCCGGCTATGGCTACACCTTC	CAWSPGYGYTF
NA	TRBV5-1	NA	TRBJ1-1	TGCGCCAGCCATTCTCGGGACATGGGAGACACTGAAGCTTTCTTT	CASHSRDMGDTEAFF
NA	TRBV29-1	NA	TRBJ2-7	TGCAGCGTTGAAGGCGGGACAGACTACGAGCAGTACTTC	CSVEGGTDYEQYF
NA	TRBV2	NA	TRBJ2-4	TGTGCCAGCAGTGAAAGTGGGGGACTGGGGCAGAAAAACATTCAGTACTTC	CASSESGGLGQKNIQYF
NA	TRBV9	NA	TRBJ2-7	TGTGCCAGCAGCGTAGGAGAGGGTCAATACGAGCAGTACTTC	CASSVGEGQYEQYF
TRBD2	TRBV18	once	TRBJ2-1	TGTGCCAGCTCACCATCGGGACTAGCGGGGGACAATGAGCAGTTCTTC	CASSPSGLAGDNEQFF
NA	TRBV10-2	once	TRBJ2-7	TGCGCCAGCAGTGAATCCTCCCCGGTCTACGAGCAGTACTTC	CASSESSPVYEQYF
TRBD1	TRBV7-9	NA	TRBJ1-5	TGTGCCAGCAGCTCCGGACAGGGATCAAGCAATCAGCCCCAGCATTTT	CASSSGQGSSNQPQHF
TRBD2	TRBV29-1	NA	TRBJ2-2	TGCAGCGTCGGGTGGGGGAGGGCCGGGGAGCTGTTTTTT	CSVGWGRAGELFF
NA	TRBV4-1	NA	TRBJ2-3	TGCGCCAGCAGCCTCGGACTTCCCTTACCTAGCACAGATACGCAGTATTTT	CASSLGLPLPSTDTQYF
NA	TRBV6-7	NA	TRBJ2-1	TGTGCCAGCAGTGAACAGGCCGGGGAGCAGTTCTTC	CASSEQAGEQFF
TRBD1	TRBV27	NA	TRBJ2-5	TGTGCCAGCAGTGGGACAGCGAAAGAGACCCAGTACTTC	CASSGTAKETQYF
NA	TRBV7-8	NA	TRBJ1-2	TGTGCCAGCAGCTTAGGGCAGAACTATGGCTACACCTTC	CASSLGQNYGYTF
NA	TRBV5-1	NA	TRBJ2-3	TGCGCCAGCAGCCCAACGCCGGCGGAAGCGAGCACAGATACGCAGTATTTT	CASSPTPAEASTDTQYF
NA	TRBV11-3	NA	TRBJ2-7	TGTGCCAGCAGCTTCATTCGGCGGGATCTCGAGCAGTACTTC	CASSFIRRDLEQYF
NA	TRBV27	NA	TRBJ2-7	TGTGCCAGCAGTTTACAGGGTTACGAGCAGTACTTC	CASSLQGYEQYF
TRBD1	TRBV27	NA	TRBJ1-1	TGTGCCAGCAGTTTAGGCCGGGACAGCCGGGCTTTCTTT	CASSLGRDSRAFF
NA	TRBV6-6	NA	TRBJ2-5	TGTGCCAGCAGTTACTCGATTCGGGGTTTGGCAGAGACCCAGTACTTC	CASSYSIRGLAETQYF
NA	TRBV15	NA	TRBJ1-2	TGTGCCACCAGCGGACTCGGACCCCGGGATGGCTACACCTTC	CATSGLGPRDGYTF
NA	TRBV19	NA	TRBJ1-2	TGTGCCAGTAGTGTTACAGCGGATGTACTCTATGGCTACACCTTC	CASSVTADVLYGYTF
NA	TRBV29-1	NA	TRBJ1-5	TGCAGCGTTGAAGTGGGGGGTGGTAATCAGCCCCAGCATTTT	CSVEVGGGNQPQHF
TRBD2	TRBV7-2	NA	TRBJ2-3	TGTGCCAGCAGCTTAGTTGCGGGGGGGGCAGATACGCAGTATTTT	CASSLVAGGADTQYF
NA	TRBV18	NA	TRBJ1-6	TGTGCCAGCTCACAAGGGGTTGGGAATTCACCCCTCCACTTT	CASSQGVGNSPLHF
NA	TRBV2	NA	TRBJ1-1	TGTGCCAGCCTGCAAGGGGGCACTGAAGCTTTCTTT	CASLQGGTEAFF
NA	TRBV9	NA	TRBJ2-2	TGTGCCAGCAGCGCGGGTAGCACCGGGGAGCTGTTTTTT	CASSAGSTGELFF
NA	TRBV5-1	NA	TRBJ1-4	TGCGCCAGCAGCGTTGGACAGACTAATGAAAAACTGTTTTTT	CASSVGQTNEKLFF
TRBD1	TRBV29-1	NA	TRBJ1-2	TGCAGCGCCGCACTACCCCCCCCCAGGGGGCGAGCGGGGGGCTACACCTTC	CSAALPPPRGRAGGYTF
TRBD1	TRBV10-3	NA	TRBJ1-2	TGTGCCATCCGATTAGACAGGGTACCCTATGGCTACACCTTC	CAIRLDRVPYGYTF